The 19 T cell receptor beta chains in this list originate from one sample, sequenced in a study of T cell changes during pregnancy in multiple sclerosis. Libraries were prepared by immunoSEQ multiplex PCR; TCRdb keeps only in-frame clonotypes and omits some of them. Here the sample spans about 110,000 clones, roughly 89% being singletons. The specimen was peripheral blood, collected before pregnancy. The origin of the receptors is a female donor with multiple sclerosis, enrolled in a pregnancy study.

The V and J genes are TRBV28 and TRBJ2-3; maybe TRBD2 (6 bases). Germline CDR1 MDHEN, CDR2 SYDVKM. There are 14 residues in the CDR3. V lost 2 bases and J 3 bases, leaving 9 bases between the germline ends. CDR3 nucleotide sequence: TGTGCCAGCAGTTTAGAGGGGAGGACAGATACGCAGTATTTT. Translated: CASSLEGRTDTQYF. Combining the CDR3 with reference TRBV28 and TRBJ2-3 gives the whole variable domain DVKVTQSSRYLVKRTGEKVFLECVQDMDHENMFWYRQDPGLGLRLIYFSYDVKMKEKGDIPEGYSVSREKKERFSLILESASTNQTSMYLCASSLEGRTDTQYFGPGTRLTVL.

This clone was counted once. J is TRBJ2-5 and V is TRBV11-3, with D perhaps matching TRBD2 (7 bases). The ends were cut back, 5 bases at V and 0 bases at J, with 16 bases in the middle. Germline loops: CDR1 SGHNT, CDR2 YENEEA. This CDR3 has 16 residues. Written as DNA, the CDR3 is TGTGCCAGCAGCGCTCGAGGGGGGGCCGACCAAGAGACCCAGTACTTC. This gives the protein CASSARGGADQETQYF.

This clone was observed a single time. An end of the junction differs from the germline gene, which may be a read error. J is TRBJ2-2 and V is TRBV7-7; D may be TRBD1 (6 bases). Germline CDR1 and CDR2: SSHAT and FNYEAQ (reference sequence). The CDR3 consists of 15 residues. The CDR3 DNA reads as TGTGCTAGCAGCTTTGGACAGAGTAACGCCGGGGAGCTGTTTTTT. It is translated as CASSFGQSNAGELFF.

The chain links TRBV7-9 to TRBJ2-1; TRBD2 matches 10 bases. After removal of 8 bases from V and 4 bases from J, the junction contained 5 bases not matched to a gene. The CDR3 is made up of 14 amino acids. Looked up from germline, CDR1 is SEHNR and CDR2 is FQNEAQ (reference sequence). CDR3: CASSSGGVYNEQFF. The CDR3 bases are TGTGCCAGCTCCAGCGGGGGGGTATACAATGAGCAGTTCTTC.

The J gene is TRBJ1-5, the V gene TRBV7-2; possible D gene TRBD1, 5 bases. V was trimmed by 5 bases and J by 5 bases, leaving 10 bases between them. CDR3 length: 13 amino acids. Germline V gene lookup returns CDR1 SGHTA and CDR2 FQGNSA. The CDR3 coding sequence is TGTGCCAGCAGCCTCAGGGTTTATCAGCCCCAGCATTTT. Translating gives CASSLRVYQPQHF.

Here the CDR3 DNA reads TGTGCCAGTAGTATACGCGGTTGGGCTAGCGGGAGGGCAAGCACCGGGGAGCTGTTTTTT. It yields the protein CASSIRGWASGRASTGELFF. V gene TRBV19 combines with J gene TRBJ2-2, with 12 nucleotides matching TRBD2. CDR3 length equals 20 residues. Germline CDR1 LNHDA, CDR2 SQIVND (reference sequence). The V and J ends lost 2 bases and 4 bases, in that order; junction bases with no gene match: 14.

V gene TRBV10-3 combines with J gene TRBJ2-1; 10 nucleotides match TRBD1. V lost 8 bases, J lost 8 bases, and 12 bases stayed unmatched. Germline CDR1 is ENHRY and CDR2 is SYGVKD. The CDR3 has 15 amino acids. The CDR3, as DNA: TGTGCCATCGGTGCCCGGGACAGGGGAGGCTATGAGCAGTTCTTC. This sequence encodes CAIGARDRGGYEQFF.

The chain links TRBV28 to TRBJ1-3; D is uncertain. Germline V gives CDR1 MDHEN, CDR2 SYDVKM. This CDR3 is 16 amino acids long. The V and J ends lost 5 bases and 2 bases respectively, with 16 bases between them. The CDR3, as DNA: TGTGCCAGCAGTAAACCCGGGAGCGCTGCTGGAAACACCATATATTTT. Protein: CASSKPGSAAGNTIYF.

The gene calls are TRBV9 and TRBJ1-1; 9 nucleotides line up with TRBD1. Germline assignment: CDR1 SGDLS and CDR2 YYNGEE. CDR3 length: 15 amino acids. The trim removed 3 bases at V and 11 bases at J, leaving 14 bases unmatched. The CDR3 region is CASSAMTGGDLKAFF. CDR3 nucleotide sequence: TGTGCCAGCAGCGCTATGACAGGGGGTGATTTGAAGGCTTTCTTT.

The CDR3 spells CASSIRTEYQPQHF. The CDR3 coding sequence is TGTGCCAGTAGTATACGGACAGAATATCAGCCCCAGCATTTT. The V and J genes are TRBV19 and TRBJ1-5; the D gene is possibly TRBD1 (6 bases). V was shortened by 2 bases and J by 5 bases, with 10 bases between the two germline ends. Germline V gene data show CDR1 as LNHDA and CDR2 as SQIVND (reference sequence). CDR3 length: 14 amino acids. Combining the CDR3 with reference TRBV19 and TRBJ1-5 gives the whole variable domain DGGITQSPKYLFRKEGQNVTLSCEQNLNHDAMYWYRQDPGQGLRLIYYSQIVNDFQKGDIAEGYSVSREKKESFPLTVTSAQKNPTAFYLCASSIRTEYQPQHFGDGTRLSIL.

The sample holds one count of this clone. V and J are TRBV12-2 and TRBJ1-1; the table assigns TRBD1, which was not confirmed against the DNA. TRBV12-2 is listed as a pseudogene. The CDR3 covers 14 residues. CDR3 protein: CASRLGQVNTEAFF. The CDR3 coding sequence is TGTGCAAGTCGCCTGGGACAGGTGAACACTGAAGCTTTCTTT.

This sequence joins TRBV14 and TRBJ1-6; D perhaps matches TRBD1 (6 bases). Germline assignment: CDR1 SGHDN and CDR2 FVKESK. V dropped 5 bases and J dropped 5 bases, with 10 bases sitting between them. The CDR3 extends over 14 amino acids. The CDR3, as DNA: TGTGCCAGCAGCAACAGGGCGCATAATTCACCCCTCCACTTT. Its translation: CASSNRAHNSPLHF.

The V call is TRBV7-3, the J call TRBJ2-1, with TRBD2 matching over 12 bases. Per the germline V gene, CDR1 is SGHTA and CDR2 is FQGTGA. V was pared by 4 bases and J by 4 bases, with 5 bases of the junction left unmatched. The CDR3 covers 16 residues. The CDR3 spells CASSSSGTSGYNEQFF. In DNA, the CDR3 is TGTGCCAGCAGCTCGTCCGGGACTAGCGGGTACAATGAGCAGTTCTTC. The variable domain in full, completed from reference TRBV7-3 and TRBJ2-1, reads GAGVSQTPSNKVTEKGKYVELRCDPISGHTALYWYRQSLGQGPEFLIYFQGTGAADDSGLPNDRFFAVRPEGSVSTLKIQRTERGDSAVYLCASSSSGTSGYNEQFFGPGTRLTVL.

V and J are TRBV6-6 and TRBJ1-1; D gene uncertain. CDR1 and CDR2 from the germline V gene are MNHNY and SVGAGI (reference sequence). The CDR3 length is 13 residues. V shed 5 bases and J shed 7 bases, with 14 bases lying between them. The CDR3: CASSKLPGNEAFF. DNA of the CDR3: TGTGCCAGCAGTAAACTGCCGGGGAATGAAGCTTTCTTT.

This chain connects TRBV4-2 to TRBJ2-5; TRBD2 matches 12 bases. The germline V gene has CDR1 LGHNA and CDR2 YNFKEQ. Germline trimming cut 4 bases from V and 6 bases from J; bases unmatched to any gene: 15. This CDR3 has 18 amino acids. The CDR3 here is CASSLGSSSGGARQTQYF. The CDR3 DNA is TGTGCCAGCAGCCTAGGATCTTCTAGCGGGGGGGCCCGGCAGACCCAGTACTTC.

The genes are TRBV11-3 and TRBJ2-1; 7 bases are a match to TRBD2. Germline V gene lookup returns CDR1 SGHNT and CDR2 YENEEA. The trim removed 1 base at V and 8 bases at J, leaving 2 bases unmatched. CDR3 length equals 13 residues. The DNA of the CDR3 is TGTGCCAGCAGCTTAGGGAGCGGGGATGAGCAGTTCTTC. This encodes CASSLGSGDEQFF.

The J gene is TRBJ1-4, the V gene TRBV14; D unresolved. The germline V gene has CDR1 SGHDN and CDR2 FVKESK. This CDR3 has 12 residues. V was cut by 3 bases and J by 7 bases, with 6 bases left in between. In DNA, the CDR3 is TGTGCCAGCAGCCACAGAATTGAAAAACTGTTTTTT. This encodes CASSHRIEKLFF.

The count of this clone is one. The chain recombines TRBV9 with TRBJ1-1, with 7 bases matching TRBD1. Germline V lookup: CDR1 SGDLS, CDR2 YYNGEE. The trim removed 5 bases at V and 4 bases at J, leaving 11 bases unmatched. This CDR3 has 15 amino acids. The DNA for the CDR3 is TGTGCCAGCAGTGAGGGGGCGGGGTATGGCACTGAAGCTTTCTTT. Residues: CASSEGAGYGTEAFF.

The chain recombines TRBV6-6 with TRBJ2-1; D not certain. V was shortened by 5 bases and J by 7 bases, with 9 bases between the two germline ends. In germline, CDR1 is MNHNY, CDR2 SVGAGI (reference sequence). The CDR3 consists of 12 residues. The CDR3 DNA follows: TGTGCCAGCAGTACCTGGCTTAATGAGCAGTTCTTC. This translates into CASSTWLNEQFF.